This entry features one T cell receptor beta chain sequence. Its specificity is not known. Primers: 60 Vbeta forward and 13 Jbeta reverse. Method: immunoSEQ multiplex PCR; TCRdb's copy keeps in-frame clones and lacks some. The sample has approximately 150,000 clones, roughly 79% seen once; the top ten hold roughly 5%. CDR3 length: 13 amino acids. V shed 10 bases, J shed 8 bases, and the junction held 9 bases outside the gene matches. The germline gives CDR1 LNHDA, CDR2 SQIVND (reference sequence). This sample is part of a study of cytomegalovirus exposure and HLA in healthy donors. Study observations and caveats: Investigators reported 150 to 200 TCR beta chains as tied to cytomegalovirus. Later analysis suggested most CMV-associated TCR beta chains were HLA-restricted.

This sequence originates from a woman under 30 in good health and CMV-seropositive. Material for sequencing was PBMCs. The rearrangement links TRBV19 to TRBJ2-7, with 12 nucleotides matching TRBD2. CDR3 bases: TGTGCCACCCGACTAGCGGGGGAAGAAAAGCAGTACTTC. Protein sequence: CATRLAGEEKQYF.